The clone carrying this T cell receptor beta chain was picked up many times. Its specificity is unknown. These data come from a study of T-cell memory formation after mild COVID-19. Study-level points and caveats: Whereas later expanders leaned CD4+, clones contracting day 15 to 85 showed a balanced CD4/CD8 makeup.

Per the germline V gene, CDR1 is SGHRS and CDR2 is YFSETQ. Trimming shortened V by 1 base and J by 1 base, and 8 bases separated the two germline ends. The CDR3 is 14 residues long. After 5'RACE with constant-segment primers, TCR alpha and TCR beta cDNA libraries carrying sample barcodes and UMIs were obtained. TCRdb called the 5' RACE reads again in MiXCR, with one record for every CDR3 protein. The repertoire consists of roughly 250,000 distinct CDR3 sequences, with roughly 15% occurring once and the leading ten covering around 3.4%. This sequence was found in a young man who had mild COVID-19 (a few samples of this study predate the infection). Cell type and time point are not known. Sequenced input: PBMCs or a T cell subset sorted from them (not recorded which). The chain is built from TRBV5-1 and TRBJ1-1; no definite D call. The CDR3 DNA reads TGCGCCAGCAGCTTGTTTGGGGAGAACACTGAAGCTTTCTTT. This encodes CASSLFGENTEAFF.